The 29 T cell receptor beta chains in this list originate from one sample, sequenced in a study of blood T cell repertoires in COVID-19 (dated by TCRdb to 2020 to 2022). Receptor libraries were prepared by the immunoSEQ multiplex PCR assay. Imported from immuneACCESS, the table was reduced by TCRdb to in-frame sequences with V and J called. These copies leave out some clones; in studies compared against another copy, an unresolved V gene accounts for under half, and the cause of the remainder is not known. The table for this sample lists about 140,000 clones; less than 85% of them were counted only once. The ten largest make up about 6.4% of the sample. The sample comprised peripheral blood. Source of these receptors: a human donor in a cohort sampled during active COVID-19.

In this sample, this clone turned up once. V usage is TRBV19 and J usage is TRBJ1-4, with TRBD1 identical over 9 bases. Germline loops: CDR1 LNHDA, CDR2 SQIVND (reference sequence). The length of the CDR3 is 20 residues. With V trimmed by 4 bases and J by 1 base, 16 bases remained unmatched. DNA of the CDR3: TGTGCCAGTAGTACCGAAAGTCCCGGGACAGGGTTCGGAACTAATGAAAAACTGTTTTTT. Protein product: CASSTESPGTGFGTNEKLFF.

The V gene is TRBV9, the J gene TRBJ2-2, with 10 bases that match TRBD2. Germline assignment: CDR1 SGDLS and CDR2 YYNGEE. The CDR3 is 14 amino acids. The J segment lost 6 bases and the V segment lost 7 bases, leaving 6 bases of the junction unmatched. In nucleotides, the CDR3 is TGTGCCAGCCAGCGGGGGGGCCAATCCGGGGAGCTGTTTTTT. As protein: CASQRGGQSGELFF.

This sequence joins TRBV10-2 and TRBJ2-2, with 10 bases matching TRBD2. The length of the CDR3 is 15 residues. CDR1 WSHSY and CDR2 SAAADI come from the germline V gene. V trimming: 5 bases; J trimming: 3 bases; junction bases outside the gene matches: 3. DNA for the CDR3: TGCGCCAGCAGTAGGCTAGCGGGAGACACCGGGGAGCTGTTTTTT. This encodes CASSRLAGDTGELFF.

DNA for the CDR3: TGTGCCAGCAGCCGGGACAGGGCTAACTTGAACACTGAAGCTTTCTTT. Its translation is CASSRDRANLNTEAFF. This rearrangement joins TRBV7-2 to TRBJ1-1; TRBD1 agrees at 9 bases. Germline V gene data show CDR1 as SGHTA and CDR2 as FQGNSA. The CDR3 is 16 residues long. With V trimmed by 5 bases and J by 0 bases, 7 bases remained unmatched. Using reference TRBV7-2 and TRBJ1-1 for the parts outside the CDR3, the full variable domain is GAGVSQSPSNKVTEKGKDVELRCDPISGHTALYWYRQSLGQGLEFLIYFQGNSAPDKSGLPSDRFSAERTGGSVSTLTIQRTQQEDSAVYLCASSRDRANLNTEAFFGQGTRLTVV.

The rearrangement joins TRBV4-1 to TRBJ1-3; D gene uncertain. The CDR3 length is 19 residues. With 0 bases removed from V and 0 bases from J, the gap between germline ends came to 18 bases. From germline, CDR1 is MGHRA and CDR2 YSYEKL. The CDR3 nucleotides are TGCGCCAGCAGCCAAGATTGGGGAGGACTCCTACGCTCTGGAAACACCATATATTTT. This codes for CASSQDWGGLLRSGNTIYF.

The chain links TRBV3-1 (or the pseudogene TRBV3-2) to TRBJ2-2; TRBD2 matches 10 bases. This CDR3 comprises 16 residues. Germline CDR1 LGHDT, CDR2 YNNKEL (reference sequence). Trimming cost V 2 bases and J 7 bases; bases outside gene matches: 7. CDR3 DNA: TGTGCCAGCAGCCAAAGAGCGGGGGGGCGGAGCGGGGAGCTGTTTTTT. Amino acid sequence: CASSQRAGGRSGELFF.

The chain links TRBV5-1 to TRBJ1-1; D unresolved. This CDR3 comprises 14 residues. V gave up 5 bases and J gave up 1 base, with 12 bases separating them. Germline V lookup: CDR1 SGHRS, CDR2 YFSETQ. The CDR3 sequence is CASSPSGQNTEAFF. In DNA form, the CDR3 reads TGCGCCAGCAGTCCGAGCGGGCAGAACACTGAAGCTTTCTTT.

The count of this clone is one. The V call is TRBV6-5, the J call TRBJ1-2, with 7 bases matching TRBD1. Germline V CDR1 and CDR2: MNHEY, SVGAGI. The ends lost 5 bases at V and 4 bases at J; junction bases unmatched: 10. There are 15 residues in the CDR3. CDR3 residues: CASSPGGTAVYGYTF. The DNA for the CDR3 is TGTGCCAGCAGTCCAGGGGGGACGGCCGTCTATGGCTACACCTTC.

The rearrangement links TRBV6-6 to TRBJ2-2; 9 bases line up with TRBD1. CDR3 size: 16 residues. The V gene's germline CDR1 is MNHNY and CDR2 SVGAGI (reference sequence). The J segment lost 4 bases and the V segment lost 2 bases, leaving 5 bases of the junction unmatched. As DNA, the CDR3 is TGTGCCAGCAGTTACCTAGGGACAGGGATCACCGGGGAGCTGTTTTTT. Translating it yields CASSYLGTGITGELFF.

This chain links TRBV18 with TRBJ1-2, with unresolved D. Trimming shortened V by 5 bases and J by 8 bases, and 18 bases separated the two germline ends. There are 14 residues in the CDR3. Per germline, CDR1 KGHSH and CDR2 LQKENI. CDR3 in DNA: TGTGCCAGCTCATCTCGAACAGAGGGCGTGGGCTACACCTTC. It is translated as CASSSRTEGVGYTF.

This clone was picked up a small number of times. V usage is TRBV5-8 and J usage is TRBJ1-5; D is possibly TRBD1 (6 bases). The V and J ends lost 4 bases and 9 bases respectively, with 11 bases between them. CDR3 length: 12 residues. Germline loops: CDR1 SGHTS, CDR2 YDEGEE. CDR3 sequence: CASSQTGRPQHF. DNA of the CDR3: TGTGCCAGCAGCCAGACAGGCAGGCCCCAGCATTTT.

CDR3 coding DNA: TGTGCCAGCGCCACCGACCCGCGGTATAATTCACCCCTCCACTTT. It specifies CASATDPRYNSPLHF. The chain combines TRBV28 with TRBJ1-6; D gene uncertain. Deletions cut 8 bases from V and 4 bases from J, with 15 bases between. This CDR3 comprises 15 residues. From germline, CDR1 is MDHEN and CDR2 SYDVKM. Full variable domain (rest looked up from reference TRBV28 and TRBJ1-6): DVKVTQSSRYLVKRTGEKVFLECVQDMDHENMFWYRQDPGLGLRLIYFSYDVKMKEKGDIPEGYSVSREKKERFSLILESASTNQTSMYLCASATDPRYNSPLHFGNGTRLTVT.

The chain is built from TRBV5-5 and TRBJ1-5; TRBD1 matches 7 bases. Germline CDR1 reads SGHKS; CDR2 reads YYEKEE (reference sequence). V was clipped by 4 bases and J by 3 bases; unmatched bases: 4. There are 14 residues in the CDR3. CDR3: CASSPGTDNQPQHF. The CDR3, as DNA: TGTGCCAGCAGCCCTGGGACAGACAATCAGCCCCAGCATTTT.

The genes are TRBV9 and TRBJ2-1; 10 nucleotides match TRBD2. CDR3 length equals 16 residues. Germline V gene sequence: CDR1 SGDLS, CDR2 YYNGEE. J gave up 4 bases and V 4 bases, and 8 bases lay outside the gene matches. The chain's CDR3 is CASSPKQRGGYNEQFF. CDR3 sequence (DNA): TGTGCCAGCAGCCCCAAACAGCGGGGGGGATACAATGAGCAGTTCTTC.

Only a few counts were recorded for this clone. The chain links TRBV5-6 to TRBJ1-6; possible D gene TRBD1, 5 bases. Looked up from germline, CDR1 is SGHDT and CDR2 is YYEEEE. This CDR3 has 14 residues. Trimming removed 6 bases at V and 8 bases at J, with 15 bases between. CDR3 nucleotides: TGTGCCAGCACCCTGACAGACATAGATTCACCCCTCCACTTT. Translation gives CASTLTDIDSPLHF.

The chain recombines TRBV3-1 (or the pseudogene TRBV3-2) with TRBJ1-2; D remains ambiguous. Per germline, CDR1 LGHDT and CDR2 YNNKEL (reference sequence). This CDR3 is built from 16 residues. The V end lost 1 base, the J end lost 0 bases, and 12 bases lay between the germline ends. The CDR3: CASSQGLGVSNYGYTF. DNA of the CDR3: TGTGCCAGCAGCCAAGGATTGGGAGTTTCTAACTATGGCTACACCTTC.

The rearrangement uses TRBV9 and TRBJ2-1; 9 bases fit TRBD2. The CDR3 has 15 amino acids. The V gene's germline CDR1 is SGDLS and CDR2 YYNGEE. The V gene end was trimmed by 0 bases and the J gene end by 7 bases; junction bases not matched to a gene: 5. The CDR3 DNA follows: TGTGCCAGCAGCGTAGTGGTAGCGGGGGATAATGAGCAGTTCTTC. As protein: CASSVVVAGDNEQFF.

The V gene is TRBV9, the J gene TRBJ1-2; TRBD1 might be the D (5 bases). The CDR3 consists of 16 residues. Trimming shortened V by 4 bases and J by 4 bases, and 20 bases separated the two germline ends. Germline values: CDR1 SGDLS, CDR2 YYNGEE. The CDR3 loop reads CASSPPRTEGIYGYTF. The CDR3 region has the DNA TGTGCCAGCAGCCCCCCCCGGACGGAGGGGATCTATGGCTACACCTTC.

This chain links TRBV4-1 with TRBJ2-1, with TRBD2 matching over 9 bases. The CDR3 runs 16 residues. Germline V gene lookup returns CDR1 MGHRA and CDR2 YSYEKL. V lost 4 bases, J lost 0 bases, and 4 bases stayed unmatched. The CDR3 DNA sequence: TGCGCCAGCAGCCGCGGGGGGGCCAGCTCCTACAATGAGCAGTTCTTC. Encoded protein: CASSRGGASSYNEQFF.

This chain joins TRBV10-3 and TRBJ2-7, with D possibly TRBD1 on 5 matching bases. Germline V gene sequence: CDR1 ENHRY, CDR2 SYGVKD. The CDR3 runs to 13 residues. V gave up 10 bases and J gave up 2 bases, with 15 bases separating them. The CDR3 spells CATADSPAYEQYF. CDR3 coding DNA: TGTGCCACCGCTGACAGCCCTGCCTACGAGCAGTACTTC.

V and J are TRBV7-9 and TRBJ1-5; 9 bases fit TRBD1. The V and J ends lost 4 bases and 0 bases, in that order; junction bases with no gene match: 4. This CDR3 comprises 16 residues. Per germline, CDR1 SEHNR and CDR2 FQNEAQ (reference sequence). CDR3 in amino acids: CASSSDRGYSNQPQHF. The CDR3 DNA is TGTGCCAGCAGCTCGGACAGGGGTTATAGCAATCAGCCCCAGCATTTT.

DNA for the CDR3: TGTGCCAGCAGGCGACTAGCGGGGGTACACAATGAGCAGTTCTTC. It specifies CASRRLAGVHNEQFF. This chain connects TRBV21-1 to TRBJ2-1; the table assigns TRBD2, which was not confirmed against the DNA. TRBV21-1 is deemed a pseudogene. The CDR3 runs to 15 residues.

V and J are TRBV5-1 and TRBJ1-2, with TRBD1 matching 12 bases. This CDR3 is built from 17 residues. The V and J ends lost 4 bases and 4 bases, in that order; junction bases with no gene match: 11. Looked up from germline, CDR1 is SGHRS and CDR2 is YFSETQ. The CDR3 DNA follows: TGCGCCAGCAGCGGCCGGGACAGGGGGCGATATTTCTATGGCTACACCTTC. Its protein is CASSGRDRGRYFYGYTF.

V usage is TRBV4-3 and J usage is TRBJ2-7, with D possibly matching TRBD1 (5 bases). CDR1 is LGHNA and CDR2 is YSLEER in the germline V gene. V shed 1 base and J shed 6 bases, with 13 bases lying between them. The length of the CDR3 is 14 residues. The DNA of the CDR3 is TGCGCCAGCAGCCAAGTTCCTGGGGCGAGCGAGCAGTACTTC. Protein: CASSQVPGASEQYF.

The V call is TRBV19, the J call TRBJ1-6; 10 nucleotides align to TRBD1. The CDR3 runs 14 residues. The V gene end was trimmed by 5 bases and the J gene end by 8 bases; junction bases not matched to a gene: 3. Looked up from germline, CDR1 is LNHDA and CDR2 is SQIVND (reference sequence). The CDR3 bases are TGTGCCAGTAGTCGACAGGGGGCTTATTCACCCCTCCACTTT. Residues: CASSRQGAYSPLHF.

This clone was seen a handful of times. V gene TRBV5-1 combines with J gene TRBJ1-3; D remains ambiguous. There are 16 residues in the CDR3. Looked up from germline, CDR1 is SGHRS and CDR2 is YFSETQ. Trimming left V 1 base short and J 2 bases short, with 13 bases between. The CDR3 spells CASSLSDSPPGNTIYF. CDR3 nucleotides: TGCGCCAGCAGCTTGTCCGACTCCCCACCTGGAAACACCATATATTTT.

V is TRBV2 and J is TRBJ2-5; D might be TRBD2 (6 bases). CDR1 is SNHLY, CDR2 FYNNEI, per germline. The CDR3 runs to 13 residues. The ends were cut back, 7 bases at V and 5 bases at J, with 14 bases in the middle. This chain's CDR3 is CASTPMGGETQYF. The CDR3 DNA follows: TGTGCCAGCACCCCCATGGGGGGTGAGACCCAGTACTTC.

The chain has TRBV30 and TRBJ1-5; 8 bases line up with TRBD1. Trimming removed 0 bases from V and 7 bases from J; junction bases left unmatched: 8. This CDR3 contains 15 residues. Germline loops: CDR1 GTSNPN, CDR2 SVGIG (reference sequence). The chain's CDR3 is CAWSVGRGPGQPQHF. CDR3 nucleotide sequence: TGTGCCTGGAGTGTAGGCAGGGGGCCGGGGCAGCCCCAGCATTTT.

The CDR3: CASSNPRWPQFF. Written as DNA, the CDR3 is TGTGCCAGCAGTAACCCTCGTTGGCCACAGTTCTTC. The chain recombines TRBV6-2 or TRBV6-3 with TRBJ2-1; D uncertain. Germline loops: CDR1 MNHEY, CDR2 SVGEGT. The CDR3 is 12 residues long. Trimming shortened V by 5 bases and J by 13 bases, and 15 bases separated the two germline ends.